The 9 T cell receptor beta chains in this list originate from one sample, sequenced in a study of blood T cell repertoires in COVID-19. Only in-frame clones appear in the TCRdb table, and some are missing; sequencing was by immunoSEQ multiplex PCR. The table has roughly 100,000 clones, around 80% seen once. The sequenced sample was peripheral blood. The receptors were sampled from a man between 65 and 80 years old with acute or convalescent COVID-19.

The chain employs TRBV27 and TRBJ2-7; D uncertain. This CDR3 is 16 amino acids long. CDR1 is MNHEY and CDR2 is SMNVEV in the germline V gene (reference sequence). V was trimmed by 2 bases and J by 0 bases, leaving 14 bases between them. The CDR3 nucleotides read TGTGCCAGCAGTTTAGTCTTTACAGCCTTCTCCTACGAGCAGTACTTC. It is translated as CASSLVFTAFSYEQYF.

In its sample, this clone was seen once. The genes are TRBV27 and TRBJ1-5, with D uncertain. The CDR3 runs to 15 residues. The germline gives CDR1 MNHEY, CDR2 SMNVEV (reference sequence). The V and J ends lost 5 bases and 0 bases respectively, with 11 bases between them. CDR3 in amino acids: CASSPRGYSNQPQHF. The CDR3 DNA reads TGTGCCAGCAGTCCCCGAGGGTATAGCAATCAGCCCCAGCATTTT.

The chain links TRBV2 to TRBJ1-2; 10 bases are a match to TRBD1. V lost 2 bases and J lost 6; bases outside the gene matches: 9. This CDR3 spans 16 amino acids. Per the germline V gene, CDR1 is SNHLY and CDR2 is FYNNEI. The CDR3: CASSELARTGGNGYTF. CDR3 sequence (DNA): TGTGCCAGCAGTGAATTGGCAAGGACAGGGGGTAATGGCTACACCTTC.

The chain uses TRBV5-1 and TRBJ2-1; TRBD2 agrees at 9 bases. Germline-derived CDR1 and CDR2 are SGHRS and YFSETQ. The J segment lost 9 bases and the V segment lost 0 bases, leaving 10 bases of the junction unmatched. The CDR3 sequence is 16 residues long. The CDR3 reads CASSLDSGGGAFEQFF. The CDR3 DNA follows: TGCGCCAGCAGCTTGGATAGTGGCGGGGGGGCCTTTGAGCAGTTCTTC. The full variable domain, its missing parts supplied by reference TRBV5-1 and TRBJ2-1, is KAGVTQTPRYLIKTRGQQVTLSCSPISGHRSVSWYQQTPGQGLQFLFEYFSETQRNKGNFPGRFSGRQFSNSRSEMNVSTLELGDSALYLCASSLDSGGGAFEQFFGPGTRLTVL.

The chain has TRBV21-1 and TRBJ1-5; the table's D call, TRBD1, was not checked against the DNA. TRBV21-1 is termed a pseudogene. CDR3 length: 16 amino acids. CDR3 region: CASSKQRHPQDQPQHF. CDR3 DNA: TGTGCCAGCAGCAAACAAAGACACCCGCAGGATCAGCCCCAGCATTTT.

The rearrangement links TRBV29-1 to TRBJ2-2; D remains unclear. Deletions cut 2 bases from V and 4 bases from J, with 11 bases between. The CDR3 loop spans 14 amino acids. Germline V gene data show CDR1 as SQVTM and CDR2 as ANQGSEA. As DNA, the CDR3 is TGCAGCGTTGAAAAGTACCAGTCCACCGGGGAGCTGTTTTTT. It translates to CSVEKYQSTGELFF.

This chain joins TRBV5-1 and TRBJ1-1, with TRBD1 identical over 7 bases. V shed 0 bases, J shed 5 bases, and the junction held 7 bases outside the gene matches. The CDR3 is 15 residues long. From germline, CDR1 is SGHRS and CDR2 YFSETQ. CDR3 residues: CASSLVGGQRTEAFF. CDR3 sequence (DNA): TGCGCCAGCAGCTTGGTAGGGGGCCAAAGGACTGAAGCTTTCTTT.

This clone was detected only a few times. V usage is TRBV19 and J usage is TRBJ2-1; tentative D call: TRBD1 (5 bases). This CDR3 contains 12 residues. V lost 3 bases and J 9 bases, leaving 9 bases between the germline ends. CDR1 is LNHDA, CDR2 SQIVND, per germline (reference sequence). The CDR3 is CASSIRVSEQFF. The CDR3 nucleotides read TGTGCCAGTAGTATCAGGGTTAGTGAGCAGTTCTTC.

A note on this clone: Compared with germline, one end of the junction differs, possibly owing to a read error. This chain joins TRBV7-7 and TRBJ2-3; 9 bases line up with TRBD2. Germline assignment: CDR1 SSHAT and CDR2 FNYEAQ (reference sequence). The CDR3 is 15 residues long. The CDR3 sequence is CASSRTSASTDTQYF. The DNA for the CDR3 is TGTGCTAGCAGCAGGACTAGCGCTAGCACAGATACGCAGTATTTT.